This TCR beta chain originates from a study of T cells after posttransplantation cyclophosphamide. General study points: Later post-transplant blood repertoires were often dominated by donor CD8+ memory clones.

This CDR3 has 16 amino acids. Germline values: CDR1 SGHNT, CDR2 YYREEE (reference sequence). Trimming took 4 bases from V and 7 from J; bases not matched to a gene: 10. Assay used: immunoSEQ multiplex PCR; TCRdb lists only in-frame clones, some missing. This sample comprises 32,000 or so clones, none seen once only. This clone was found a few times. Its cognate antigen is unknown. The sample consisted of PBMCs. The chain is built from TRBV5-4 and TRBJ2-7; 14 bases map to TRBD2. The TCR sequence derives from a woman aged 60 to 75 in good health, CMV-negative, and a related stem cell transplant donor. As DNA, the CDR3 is TGTGCCAGCAGCCCTAGTGGGACTAGCGGGGGTAGGGAGCAGTACTTC. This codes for CASSPSGTSGGREQYF.